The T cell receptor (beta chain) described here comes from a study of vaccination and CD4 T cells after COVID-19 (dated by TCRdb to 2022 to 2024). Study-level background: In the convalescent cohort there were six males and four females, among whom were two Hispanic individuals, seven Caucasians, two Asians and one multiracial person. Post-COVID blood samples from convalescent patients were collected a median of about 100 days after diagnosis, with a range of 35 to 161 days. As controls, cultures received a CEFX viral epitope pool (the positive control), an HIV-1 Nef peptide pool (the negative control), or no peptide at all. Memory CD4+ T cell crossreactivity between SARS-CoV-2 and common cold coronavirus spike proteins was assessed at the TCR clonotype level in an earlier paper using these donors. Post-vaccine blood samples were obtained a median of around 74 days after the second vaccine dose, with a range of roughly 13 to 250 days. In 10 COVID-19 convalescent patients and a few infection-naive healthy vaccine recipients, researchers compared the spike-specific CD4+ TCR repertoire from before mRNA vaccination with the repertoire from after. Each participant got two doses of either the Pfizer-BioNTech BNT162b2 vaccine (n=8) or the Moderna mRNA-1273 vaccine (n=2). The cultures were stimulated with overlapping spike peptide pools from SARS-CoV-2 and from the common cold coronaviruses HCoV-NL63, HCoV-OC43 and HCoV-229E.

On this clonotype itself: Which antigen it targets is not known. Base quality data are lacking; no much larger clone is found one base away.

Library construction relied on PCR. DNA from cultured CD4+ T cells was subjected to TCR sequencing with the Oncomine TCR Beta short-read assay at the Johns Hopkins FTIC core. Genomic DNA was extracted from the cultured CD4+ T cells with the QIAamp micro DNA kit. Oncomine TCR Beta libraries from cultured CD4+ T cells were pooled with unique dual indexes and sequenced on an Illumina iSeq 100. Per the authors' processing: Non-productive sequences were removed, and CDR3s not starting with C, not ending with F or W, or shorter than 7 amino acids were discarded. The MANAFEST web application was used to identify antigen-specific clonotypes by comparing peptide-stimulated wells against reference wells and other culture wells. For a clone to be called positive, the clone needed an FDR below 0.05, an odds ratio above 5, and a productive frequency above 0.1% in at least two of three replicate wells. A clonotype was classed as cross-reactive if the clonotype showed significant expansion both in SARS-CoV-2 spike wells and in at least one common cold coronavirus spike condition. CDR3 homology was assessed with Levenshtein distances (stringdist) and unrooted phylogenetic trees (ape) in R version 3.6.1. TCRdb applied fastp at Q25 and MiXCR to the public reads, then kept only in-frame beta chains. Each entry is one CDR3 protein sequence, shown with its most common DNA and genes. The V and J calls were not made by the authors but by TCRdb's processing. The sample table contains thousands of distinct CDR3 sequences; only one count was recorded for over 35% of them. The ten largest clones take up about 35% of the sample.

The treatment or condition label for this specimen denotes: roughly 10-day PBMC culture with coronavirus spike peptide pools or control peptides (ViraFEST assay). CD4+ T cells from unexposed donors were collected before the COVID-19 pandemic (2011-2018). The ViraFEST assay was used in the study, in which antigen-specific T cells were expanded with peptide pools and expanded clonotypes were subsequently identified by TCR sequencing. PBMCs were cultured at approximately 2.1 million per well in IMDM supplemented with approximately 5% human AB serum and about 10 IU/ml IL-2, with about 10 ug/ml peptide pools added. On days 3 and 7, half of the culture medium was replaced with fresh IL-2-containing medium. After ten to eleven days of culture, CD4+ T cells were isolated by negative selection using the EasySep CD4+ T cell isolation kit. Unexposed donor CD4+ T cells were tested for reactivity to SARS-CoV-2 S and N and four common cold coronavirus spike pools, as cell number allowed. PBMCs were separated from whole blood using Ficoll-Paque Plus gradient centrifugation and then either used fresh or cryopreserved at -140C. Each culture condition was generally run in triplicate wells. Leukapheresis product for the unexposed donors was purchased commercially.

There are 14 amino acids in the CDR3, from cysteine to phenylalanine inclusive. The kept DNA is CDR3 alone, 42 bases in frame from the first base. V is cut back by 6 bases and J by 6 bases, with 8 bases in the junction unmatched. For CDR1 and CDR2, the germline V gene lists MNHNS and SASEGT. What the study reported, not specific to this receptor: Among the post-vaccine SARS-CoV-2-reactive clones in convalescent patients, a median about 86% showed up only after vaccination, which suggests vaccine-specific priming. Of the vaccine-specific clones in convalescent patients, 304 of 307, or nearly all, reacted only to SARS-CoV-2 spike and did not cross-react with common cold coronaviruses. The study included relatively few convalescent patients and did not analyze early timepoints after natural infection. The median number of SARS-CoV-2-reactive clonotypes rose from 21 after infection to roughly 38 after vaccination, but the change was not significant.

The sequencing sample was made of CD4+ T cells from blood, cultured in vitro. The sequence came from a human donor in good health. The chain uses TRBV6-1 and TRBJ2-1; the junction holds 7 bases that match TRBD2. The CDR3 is CASSPVRGSNEQFF. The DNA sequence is TGTGCCAGCAGCCCCGTACGCGGGAGCAATGAGCAGTTCTTC.